This is a list of T cell receptor beta chains from one sample in a study of blood T cell repertoires in COVID-19. Method: immunoSEQ multiplex PCR; TCRdb's copy keeps in-frame clones and lacks some. Of 310,000 or so clones listed, roughly 87% are singletons. Sequencing was done on a sample of PBMCs or T cells enriched from blood (not recorded which). The receptors were gathered from a woman between 35 and 50 years old who had recovered from COVID-19. The CDR3 runs from the conserved cysteine through the conserved F or W. The D gene is left open where the match is weak. Clone size is not always given. Where it is, it says once, few, many or a class for expanded clones.

>TRBV7-9|TRBD1|TRBJ2-2|once
CASSFPGQSFTGELFF
TGTGCCAGCAGCTTTCCGGGACAGAGCTTTACCGGGGAGCTGTTTTTT
>TRBV7-2|.|TRBJ2-3|.
CASSYLAGTDTQYF
TGTGCCAGCAGCTACCTAGCCGGAACAGATACGCAGTATTTT
>TRBV3-1/TRBV3-2|.|TRBJ2-3|.
CASSQVLADTQYF
TGTGCCAGCAGCCAAGTTTTAGCAGATACGCAGTATTTT
>TRBV20-1|.|TRBJ1-2|.
CSASARAGGYTF
TGCAGTGCTAGTGCAAGGGCGGGTGGCTACACCTTC
>TRBV4-2|.|TRBJ1-3|.
CASSQEGNSGNTIYF
TGTGCCAGCAGCCAAGAGGGCAACTCTGGAAACACCATATATTTT
>TRBV30|.|TRBJ1-5|.
CAWSKQGGQPQHF
TGTGCCTGGAGTAAGCAGGGTGGTCAGCCCCAGCATTTT
>TRBV6-5|TRBD2|TRBJ2-7|.
CASSSIAGGPNEQYF
TGTGCCAGCAGTTCCATAGCGGGAGGGCCCAACGAGCAGTACTTC
>TRBV28|TRBD2|TRBJ2-7|once
CASSLLLAAYEQYF
TGTGCCAGCAGTTTACTTCTAGCGGCCTACGAGCAGTACTTC
>TRBV9|TRBD1|TRBJ1-4|once
CASSPRQGRGGLFF
TGTGCCAGCAGCCCTCGACAGGGCAGAGGGGGACTGTTTTTT
>TRBV27|TRBD1|TRBJ1-2|.
CASSLGHQGQGVYGYTF
TGTGCCAGCAGTCTAGGACATCAAGGACAGGGGGTATATGGCTACACCTTC
>TRBV28|TRBD1|TRBJ2-7|few
CASNLIQGAKEQYF
TGTGCCAGCAACCTTATACAGGGGGCTAAAGAGCAGTACTTC
>TRBV4-2|TRBD1|TRBJ2-3|.
CASSELPGQGADTQYF
TGTGCCAGCAGCGAATTACCGGGACAGGGCGCAGATACGCAGTATTTT
>TRBV10-3|TRBD2|TRBJ2-2|.
CAISDSGTSSSHGGELFF
TGTGCCATCAGTGACTCCGGGACTAGCTCCTCCCACGGGGGGGAGCTGTTTTTT
>TRBV4-3|.|TRBJ2-6|.
CASSQDWGRSGANVLTF
TGCGCCAGCAGCCAAGATTGGGGGCGGTCTGGGGCCAACGTCCTGACTTTC
>TRBV7-2|TRBD1|TRBJ1-5|once
CASSLDQGVWQPQHF
TGTGCCAGCAGCTTAGACCAGGGGGTATGGCAGCCCCAGCATTTT
>TRBV5-1|.|TRBJ2-4|.
CASSPPQGPETDQYF
TGCGCCAGCAGCCCCCCCCAGGGGCCCGAAACGGATCAGTACTTC
>TRBV27|TRBD1|TRBJ1-1|.
CASSPRQGYGTEAFF
TGTGCCAGCAGTCCAAGACAGGGGTATGGCACTGAAGCTTTCTTT
>TRBV7-2|TRBD1|TRBJ2-5|.
CASSLGGDRQETQYF
TGTGCCAGCAGCTTAGGTGGGGACAGACAAGAGACCCAGTACTTC
>TRBV7-9|.|TRBJ2-7|.
CASSLAGAIYEQYF
TGTGCCAGCAGCTTAGCGGGCGCCATCTACGAGCAGTACTTC
>TRBV9|.|TRBJ2-5|few
CASSVGPFQETQYF
TGTGCCAGCAGCGTAGGGCCCTTCCAAGAGACCCAGTACTTC
>TRBV24-1|.|TRBJ1-4|.
CATSDLSGEKLFF
TGTGCCACCAGTGACCTTTCGGGTGAAAAACTGTTTTTT
>TRBV5-1|TRBD1|TRBJ2-3|.
CASSSPRRQGWSTDTQYF
TGCGCCAGCAGCTCCCCCCGCAGACAGGGCTGGAGCACAGATACGCAGTATTTT
>TRBV6-5|.|TRBJ2-5|.
CASSYEGVGETQYF
TGTGCCAGCAGTTATGAGGGTGTGGGAGAGACCCAGTACTTC
>TRBV19|.|TRBJ2-1|.
CASSIDRVTRGYNEQFF
TGTGCCAGTAGTATAGATCGAGTGACTAGGGGCTACAATGAGCAGTTCTTC
>TRBV25-1|TRBD2|TRBJ2-7|.
CASSPPDSGRWDEQYF
TGTGCCAGCTCGCCCCCCGATAGCGGGAGGTGGGACGAGCAGTACTTC
>TRBV30|TRBD1|TRBJ1-1|.
CAWVTGTEAFF
TGTGCCTGGGTGACAGGGACTGAAGCTTTCTTT
>TRBV27|TRBD2|TRBJ2-4|.
CASSPLGTSGSWAKNIQYF
TGTGCCAGCAGTCCACTGGGGACTAGCGGGAGTTGGGCCAAAAACATTCAGTACTTC
>TRBV7-8|.|TRBJ2-1|.
CASSDVGLQPYNEQFF
TGTGCCAGCAGCGATGTGGGACTCCAACCCTACAATGAGCAGTTCTTC
>TRBV18|.|TRBJ1-1|.
CASSPEDAGAFF
TGTGCCAGCTCCCCTGAGGATGCTGGGGCTTTCTTT
>TRBV27|TRBD1|TRBJ1-5|once
CASRGFGQGKQPQHF
TGTGCCAGCAGGGGTTTTGGACAGGGAAAACAGCCCCAGCATTTT
>TRBV5-1|TRBD1|TRBJ1-1|.
CASSWGTGVNTEAFF
TGCGCCAGCAGCTGGGGGACAGGAGTGAACACTGAAGCTTTCTTT
>TRBV7-2|TRBD2|TRBJ2-7|.
CASTLYGEGYEQYF
TGTGCCAGCACCCTTTACGGGGAGGGCTACGAGCAGTACTTC
>TRBV28|TRBD1|TRBJ1-5|once
CASSRSQGPNQPQHF
TGTGCCAGCAGTCGTTCACAGGGGCCTAATCAGCCCCAGCATTTT
>TRBV3-1/TRBV3-2|TRBD2|TRBJ2-1|.
CASSPREGLYNEQFF
TGTGCCAGCAGCCCGCGGGAGGGCCTTTACAATGAGCAGTTCTTC
>TRBV5-6|.|TRBJ1-5|.
CASSLAGINSNQPQHF
TGTGCCAGCAGCTTGGCAGGGATCAATAGCAATCAGCCCCAGCATTTT
>TRBV3-1/TRBV3-2|TRBD1|TRBJ2-2|once
CASSRQGQGNTGELFF
TGTGCCAGCAGCCGCCAGGGACAGGGGAACACCGGGGAGCTGTTTTTT
>TRBV18|.|TRBJ1-2|.
CASSRLEGGIKDGYTF
TGTGCCAGCTCCCGATTGGAGGGAGGGATAAAAGATGGCTACACCTTC
>TRBV18|.|TRBJ2-7|.
CASSPTVTRNEQYF
TGTGCCAGCTCACCGACAGTGACTCGCAACGAGCAGTACTTC
>TRBV11-2|TRBD2|TRBJ2-1|.
CASSWGAGANYNEQFF
TGTGCCAGCAGCTGGGGAGCGGGAGCGAACTACAATGAGCAGTTCTTC
>TRBV21-1|.|TRBJ2-7|.
CASSTIYLDRGPPYEQYF
TGTGCCAGCAGCACCATTTACCTCGACAGGGGGCCACCCTACGAGCAGTACTTC